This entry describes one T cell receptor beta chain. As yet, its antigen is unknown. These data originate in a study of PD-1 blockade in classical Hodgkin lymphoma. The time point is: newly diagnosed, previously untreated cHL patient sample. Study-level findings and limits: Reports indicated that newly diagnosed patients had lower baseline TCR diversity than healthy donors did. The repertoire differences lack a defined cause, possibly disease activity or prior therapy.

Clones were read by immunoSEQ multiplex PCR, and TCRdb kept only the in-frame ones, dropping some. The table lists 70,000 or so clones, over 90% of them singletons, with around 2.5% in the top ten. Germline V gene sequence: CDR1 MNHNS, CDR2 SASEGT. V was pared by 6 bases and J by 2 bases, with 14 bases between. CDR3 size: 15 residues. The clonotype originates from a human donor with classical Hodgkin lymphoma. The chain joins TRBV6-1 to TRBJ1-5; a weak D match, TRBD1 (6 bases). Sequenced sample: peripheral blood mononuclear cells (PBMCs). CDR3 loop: CASSVQGSGNQPQHF. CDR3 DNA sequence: TGTGCCAGCAGCGTACAGGGCTCCGGCAATCAGCCCCAGCATTTT.